One sample yielded the 10 T cell receptor beta chains listed below, sequenced in a study of blood T cell repertoires in COVID-19. TCRdb keeps only in-frame clones here, not all; method: immunoSEQ multiplex PCR. This sample has about 190,000 clones; approximately 88% occur once, and the top ten carry approximately 3%. Sequences were obtained from PBMCs or T cells enriched from blood (not recorded which). The receptors here all came from a woman under 40 who had recovered from COVID-19.

V gene TRBV7-2 combines with J gene TRBJ1-5; D ambiguous. There are 15 residues in the CDR3. CDR1 SGHTA and CDR2 FQGNSA come from the germline V gene. Deletions cut 1 base from V and 3 bases from J, with 10 bases between. Here the CDR3 DNA reads TGTGCCAGCAGCTTAGGAGGCGGTCTCAATCAGCCCCAGCATTTT. The encoded protein is CASSLGGGLNQPQHF. The whole variable domain, remainder taken from reference TRBV7-2 and TRBJ1-5, is GAGVSQSPSNKVTEKGKDVELRCDPISGHTALYWYRQSLGQGLEFLIYFQGNSAPDKSGLPSDRFSAERTGGSVSTLTIQRTQQEDSAVYLCASSLGGGLNQPQHFGDGTRLSIL.

The chain has TRBV6-5 and TRBJ2-2; TRBD1 is a possible D gene (6 bases). CDR3 size: 15 residues. Trimming removed 5 bases from V and 5 bases from J, with 15 bases in between. Germline loops: CDR1 MNHEY, CDR2 SVGAGI. The CDR3 is CASSLTGLVTGELFF. Here the CDR3 DNA reads TGTGCCAGCAGTCTAACAGGGTTGGTAACCGGGGAGCTGTTTTTT.

The rearrangement links TRBV1 to TRBJ1-4. TRBV1 is a pseudogene locus. CDR3 length: 14 amino acids. This chain's CDR3 is CTSSQWGRSEKLFF. The CDR3 nucleotides are TGCACCAGCAGCCAATGGGGGAGGAGTGAAAAACTGTTTTTT.

A remark on this clone: This sample also contains other DNA sequences that code for the same CDR3. The rearrangement uses TRBV11-2 and TRBJ2-2; tentative D call: TRBD2 (6 bases). From germline, CDR1 is SGHAT and CDR2 FQNNGV. The V gene lost 5 bases and the J gene lost 0 bases, with 13 bases spanning the gap. The CDR3 loop spans 16 amino acids. The CDR3 sequence is CASSPRGGANTGELFF. CDR3 DNA sequence: TGTGCCAGCAGCCCCCGGGGCGGGGCGAACACCGGGGAGCTGTTTTTT.

The count of this clone is one. This sequence joins TRBV28 and TRBJ1-5; TRBD1 matches 11 bases. The V and J ends lost 5 bases and 6 bases, in that order; junction bases with no gene match: 9. Germline CDR1 reads MDHEN; CDR2 reads SYDVKM. The CDR3 covers 16 residues. As DNA, the CDR3 is TGTGCCAGCAGTCCACTCGGACAGGGGGCAGGTCAGCCCCAGCATTTT. This codes for CASSPLGQGAGQPQHF.

The J gene is TRBJ1-3, the V gene TRBV3-1 (or the pseudogene TRBV3-2); maybe TRBD1 (6 bases). The length of the CDR3 is 18 residues. Trimming cost V 1 base and J 0 bases, with 16 bases left between them. The germline gives CDR1 LGHDT, CDR2 YNNKEL (reference sequence). CDR3 region: CASSQAKGQLFSGNTIYF. The CDR3 region has the DNA TGTGCCAGCAGCCAAGCTAAGGGACAACTTTTCTCTGGAAACACCATATATTTT.

The genes are TRBV9 and TRBJ2-2; a weak D match, TRBD1 (5 bases). Germline loops: CDR1 SGDLS, CDR2 YYNGEE. V lost 4 bases, J lost 4 bases, and 17 bases lay in between. The CDR3 is 16 residues long. CDR3 region: CASSPSFQGRTGELFF. In nucleotides, the CDR3 is TGTGCCAGCAGCCCGAGTTTTCAGGGTCGCACCGGGGAGCTGTTTTTT. The full variable domain, completed using reference TRBV9 and TRBJ2-2, is DSGVTQTPKHLITATGQRVTLRCSPRSGDLSVYWYQQSLDQGLQFLIQYYNGEERAKGNILERFSAQQFPDLHSELNLSSLELGDSALYFCASSPSFQGRTGELFFGEGSRLTVL.

The chain links TRBV28 to TRBJ2-1; maybe TRBD2 (6 bases). CDR3 length: 14 residues. The germline V and J ends were trimmed by 10 bases and 9 bases, with 22 bases remaining between them. CDR1 and CDR2 (germline): MDHEN, SYDVKM. This chain's CDR3 is CATNRIRTNSEQFF. The DNA of the CDR3 is TGTGCCACCAACCGCATTCGGACTAATAGTGAGCAGTTCTTC.

The chain couples TRBV7-6 to TRBJ2-7; D might be TRBD1 (5 bases). Germline values: CDR1 SGHVS, CDR2 FNYEAQ. This CDR3 has 18 residues. V lost 0 bases and J 3 bases, leaving 21 bases between the germline ends. CDR3 protein: CASSLADSSGASNYEQYF. The CDR3 nucleotides are TGTGCCAGCAGCTTAGCAGACTCGTCTGGGGCATCTAACTACGAGCAGTACTTC.

This chain joins TRBV3-1 (or the pseudogene TRBV3-2) and TRBJ2-1; possibly TRBD2 for D (7 bases). The CDR3 loop spans 16 amino acids. V was clipped by 4 bases and J by 7 bases, with 20 bases between them. Germline V gene data show CDR1 as LGHDT and CDR2 as YNNKEL (reference sequence). The CDR3 is CASSRFGGGSSNEQFF. The CDR3 coding sequence is TGTGCCAGCAGCCGATTCGGGGGCGGGAGCTCTAATGAGCAGTTCTTC.